This T cell receptor beta chain is from a study of beta chain features in type 1 diabetes. Broader study findings: When Type 1 diabetes patients were examined, their TCRB CDR3s proved moderately but significantly shorter in all four CD4+ subsets. Patients showed naive, central memory and Treg TCRB repertoires that appeared more similar than those of healthy donors. In type 1 diabetes patients, VDJ junctions had fewer insertions; deletions at these junctions were more frequent. Using cDNA template may skew counts toward highly expressing activated cells.

Details on this clone: Its antigen is undetermined.

What was sequenced were expressed TCRB transcripts, since all of the isolated RNA had been reverse transcribed. Profiling relied on immunoSEQ multiplex PCR, and the TCRdb table lists in-frame clones only, not all of them. The sample holds 250,000 or so clones, about 15% seen once. Sequencing was performed on naive CD4+ T cells from blood. This TCR came from a man aged 25-40 years with type 1 diabetes.

Written as DNA, the CDR3 is TGTGCCAGCAGCTTGGGAGGGGCTGGGGCCAACGTCCTGACTTTC. Translating it yields CASSLGGAGANVLTF. The rearrangement uses TRBV7-9 and TRBJ2-6; 7 positions match TRBD2. This CDR3 region has 15 residues. Germline V gene lookup returns CDR1 SEHNR and CDR2 FQNEAQ (reference sequence). V trimming: 3 bases; J trimming: 2 bases; junction bases outside the gene matches: 1.